Listed below are T cell receptor beta chains from one sample, sequenced in a study of Ad26.COV2.S vaccination and SARS-CoV-2 variants. The protocol was immunoSEQ multiplex PCR, while the TCRdb copy is restricted to in-frame clones and leaves out a portion. The sample consists of around 400,000 clones, roughly 90% of them appearing once. The sample consisted of peripheral blood, taken in a trial of Ad26.COV2.S vaccine versus placebo. The receptors here all came from a person between 18 and 65 years old who received the Ad26.COV2.S COVID-19 vaccine or a placebo. Both conserved end residues are part of each CDR3. Fields, in order: D gene, V gene, J gene, CDR3 protein. A D gene is named only where the DNA matches it firmly.

TRBD2	TRBV9	TRBJ2-1	CASSPTGTSGRNEQFF
TRBD2	TRBV10-3	TRBJ2-5	CAISRLAGGQETQYF
-	TRBV19	TRBJ2-3	CASSIARVSRRDTQYF
-	TRBV27	TRBJ2-7	CASSTPTRQKTYEQYF
-	TRBV6-5	TRBJ1-5	CASRIGHSNQPQHF
-	TRBV7-3	TRBJ2-1	CASSLTGSSYNEQFF
-	TRBV18	TRBJ1-5	CASSEGGQPQHF
TRBD2	TRBV7-6	TRBJ2-1	CASSLGLAGGPWAYNEQFF
-	TRBV18	TRBJ2-2	CASSPGVNTGELFF
-	TRBV11-3	TRBJ2-1	CASSLGGQGSYNEQFF
-	TRBV7-9	TRBJ2-2	CASSLAGGGYTGELFF
-	TRBV6-5	TRBJ1-1	CARDDDTEAFF
-	TRBV28	TRBJ2-3	CASSAARGPMLNTQYF
-	TRBV5-1	TRBJ2-1	CASSLPSSSYNEQFF
TRBD1	TRBV5-6	TRBJ1-3	CASSWDRGFVGNTIYF
-	TRBV7-9	TRBJ1-2	CASSLVAGISGYTF
-	TRBV20-1	TRBJ2-3	CSASKDTQYF
TRBD2	TRBV18	TRBJ2-2	CASSPPEGGPSTGELFF
TRBD1	TRBV7-9	TRBJ2-7	CASSWGQSYEQYF
TRBD2	TRBV4-3	TRBJ2-1	CASSQGLAGGYNEQFF
TRBD2	TRBV28	TRBJ2-5	CASSFGRGSGRTGAQYF
-	TRBV20-1	TRBJ1-2	CSVPGTGYTF
TRBD1	TRBV5-1	TRBJ1-2	CASSLGTGGQLGYGYTF
-	TRBV19	TRBJ1-2	CASRTQQSNYGYTF
-	TRBV19	TRBJ1-4	CASSIGFRVGAEKLFF
TRBD1	TRBV6-6	TRBJ1-4	CASRDRGVGNEKLFF
-	TRBV18	TRBJ2-1	CASSPPSRQDSEQFF
-	TRBV28	TRBJ1-6	CASFNPGSSYNSPLHF
TRBD1	TRBV27	TRBJ1-1	CASSSPGGTEAFF
-	TRBV5-1	TRBJ2-2	CASRSAGEWTGELFF
-	TRBV7-9	TRBJ2-1	CASSFGWNPKGEQFF
-	TRBV6-1	TRBJ1-3	CASSEWGRGSGNTIYF
TRBD1	TRBV28	TRBJ2-5	CASSDRDKETQYF
-	TRBV11-2	TRBJ2-7	CASRHSNYEQYF
-	TRBV7-9	TRBJ2-2	CASSPRETGELFF
TRBD1	TRBV4-1	TRBJ2-1	CASSHPDREAAEQFF
-	TRBV6-2/TRBV6-3	TRBJ2-2	CASSKISMNTGELFF
-	TRBV6-2/TRBV6-3	TRBJ2-1	CASSYRPGNEQFF
-	TRBV27	TRBJ1-5	CASGPYLPQHF
-	TRBV6-5	TRBJ2-3	CASSLRGLNTDTQYF
TRBD2	TRBV7-2	TRBJ2-7	CASSSEGRVTSYEQYF
TRBD1	TRBV24-1	TRBJ2-5	CATSDRYRTGSQETQYF
-	TRBV15	TRBJ1-3	CATSRELGDTIYF
-	TRBV7-9	TRBJ1-1	CASSLGKGSPRGTEAFF
TRBD2	TRBV7-6	TRBJ2-5	CASSTGLAGLQETQYF
-	TRBV7-9	TRBJ2-2	CASSQEELFF
-	TRBV18	TRBJ2-7	CASSPLSGGGSREQYF
TRBD1	TRBV3-1/TRBV3-2	TRBJ1-1	CASSQANRGTEAFF
-	TRBV7-9	TRBJ2-5	CASSRLGETQYF
-	TRBV7-9	TRBJ2-7	CAIGGGRDEQYF